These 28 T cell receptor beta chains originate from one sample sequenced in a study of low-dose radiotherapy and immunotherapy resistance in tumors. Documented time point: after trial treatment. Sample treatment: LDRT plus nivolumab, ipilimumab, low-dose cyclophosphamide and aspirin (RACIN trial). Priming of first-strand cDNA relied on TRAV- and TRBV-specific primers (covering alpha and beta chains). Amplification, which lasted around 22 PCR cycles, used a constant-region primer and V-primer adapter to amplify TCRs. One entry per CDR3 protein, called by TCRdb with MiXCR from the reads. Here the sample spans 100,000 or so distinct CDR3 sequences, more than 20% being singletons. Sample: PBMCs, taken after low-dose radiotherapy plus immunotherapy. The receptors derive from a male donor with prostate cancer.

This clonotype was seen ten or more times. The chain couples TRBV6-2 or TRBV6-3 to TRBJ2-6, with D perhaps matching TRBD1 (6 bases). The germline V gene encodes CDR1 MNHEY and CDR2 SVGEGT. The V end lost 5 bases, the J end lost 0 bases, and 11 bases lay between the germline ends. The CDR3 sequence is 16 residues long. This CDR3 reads CASSEVDSSGANVLTF. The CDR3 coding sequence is TGTGCCAGCAGTGAAGTGGACAGCTCTGGGGCCAACGTCCTGACTTTC.

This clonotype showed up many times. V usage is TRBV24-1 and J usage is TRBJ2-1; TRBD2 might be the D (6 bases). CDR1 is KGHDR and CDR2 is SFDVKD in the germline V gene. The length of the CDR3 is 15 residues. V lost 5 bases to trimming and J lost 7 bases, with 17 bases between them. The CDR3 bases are TGTGCCACCAGTGTTCCGGGAGACGATAAAAATGAGCAGTTCTTC. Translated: CATSVPGDDKNEQFF.

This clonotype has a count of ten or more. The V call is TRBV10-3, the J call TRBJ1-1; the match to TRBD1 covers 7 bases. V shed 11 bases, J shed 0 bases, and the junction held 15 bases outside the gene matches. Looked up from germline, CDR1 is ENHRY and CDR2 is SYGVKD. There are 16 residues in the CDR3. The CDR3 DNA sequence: TGTGCCCCAGGGGAGGGGGCGCTTATTTTGAACACTGAAGCTTTCTTT. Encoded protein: CAPGEGALILNTEAFF.

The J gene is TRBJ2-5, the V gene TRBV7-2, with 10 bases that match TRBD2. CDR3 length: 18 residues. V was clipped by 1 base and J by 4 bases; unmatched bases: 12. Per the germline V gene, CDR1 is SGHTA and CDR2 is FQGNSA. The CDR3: CASSLVAYSGGQGETQYF. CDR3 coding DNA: TGTGCCAGCAGCTTAGTGGCTTATAGCGGGGGGCAGGGAGAGACCCAGTACTTC.

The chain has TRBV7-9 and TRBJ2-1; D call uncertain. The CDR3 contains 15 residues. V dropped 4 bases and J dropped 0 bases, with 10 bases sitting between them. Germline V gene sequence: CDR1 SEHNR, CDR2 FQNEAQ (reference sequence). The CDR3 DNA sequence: TGTGCCAGCAGCTCGCCGGGCCTCTCCTACAATGAGCAGTTCTTC. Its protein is CASSSPGLSYNEQFF.

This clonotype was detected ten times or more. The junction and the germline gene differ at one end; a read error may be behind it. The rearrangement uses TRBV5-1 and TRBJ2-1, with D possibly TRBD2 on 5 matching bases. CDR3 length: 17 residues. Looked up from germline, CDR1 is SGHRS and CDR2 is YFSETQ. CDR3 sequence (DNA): TGTGCCAGCAGCCTACCCCCCGCTAGCAGCTCCTACAATGAGCAGTTCTTC. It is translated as CASSLPPASSSYNEQFF.

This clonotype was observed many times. This CDR3 is CAISDRDRGSGNTIYF. DNA for the CDR3: TGTGCCATCAGTGACAGGGACCGCGGCTCTGGAAACACCATATATTTT. The chain is built from TRBV10-3 and TRBJ1-3; D is perhaps TRBD1 (5 bases). Germline-derived CDR1 and CDR2 are ENHRY and SYGVKD. V lost 3 bases and J lost 0, with 12 bases in between. There are 16 residues in the CDR3.

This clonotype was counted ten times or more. In DNA, the CDR3 is TGCAGTGCTAGAGATGTCGGCGGCGCCGCTGGGGGTGAGCAGTTCTTC. Translation: CSARDVGGAAGGEQFF. The chain carries TRBV20-1 and TRBJ2-1; the D call may be TRBD1 or TRBD2 (5 bases each). CDR3 length: 16 amino acids. Looked up from germline, CDR1 is DFQATT and CDR2 is SNEGSKA (reference sequence). V was trimmed by 0 bases and J by 9 bases, leaving 21 bases between them.

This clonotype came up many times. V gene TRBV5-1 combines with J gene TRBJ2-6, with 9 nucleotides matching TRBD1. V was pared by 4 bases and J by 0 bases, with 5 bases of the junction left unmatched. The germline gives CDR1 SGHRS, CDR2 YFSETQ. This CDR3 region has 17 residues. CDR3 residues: CASSAGTGISGANVLTF. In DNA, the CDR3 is TGCGCCAGCAGCGCCGGGACAGGGATCTCTGGGGCCAACGTCCTGACTTTC.

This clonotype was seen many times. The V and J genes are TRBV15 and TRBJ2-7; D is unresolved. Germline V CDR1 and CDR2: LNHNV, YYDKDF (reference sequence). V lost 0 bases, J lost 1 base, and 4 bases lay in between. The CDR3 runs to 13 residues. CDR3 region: CATSRDLSYEQYF. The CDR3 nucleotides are TGTGCCACCAGCAGAGATCTGTCCTACGAGCAGTACTTC.

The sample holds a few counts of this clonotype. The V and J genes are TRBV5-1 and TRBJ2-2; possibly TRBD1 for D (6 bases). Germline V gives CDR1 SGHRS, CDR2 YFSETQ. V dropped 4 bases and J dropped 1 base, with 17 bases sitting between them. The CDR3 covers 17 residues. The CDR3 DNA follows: TGCGCCAGCAGCCGACCTCAGGGGAAAAGGAACACCGGGGAGCTGTTTTTT. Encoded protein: CASSRPQGKRNTGELFF.

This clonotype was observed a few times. DNA for the CDR3: TGTGCCAGCACCTCCGCGGCCCAAGCTTTCTTT. This gives the protein CASTSAAQAFF. J is TRBJ1-1 and V is TRBV5-3, with D unclear. TRBV5-3 qualifies as an ORF whose function is uncertain. Trimming pared 8 bases from V and 9 bases from J, leaving 14 bases between. This CDR3 comprises 11 residues.

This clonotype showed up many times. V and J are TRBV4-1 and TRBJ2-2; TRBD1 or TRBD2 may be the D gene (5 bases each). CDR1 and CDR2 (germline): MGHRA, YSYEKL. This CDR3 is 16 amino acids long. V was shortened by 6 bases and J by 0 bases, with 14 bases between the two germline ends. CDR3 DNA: TGCGCCAGCAGTTACCCCGGGACCTCGAACACCGGGGAGCTGTTTTTT. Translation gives CASSYPGTSNTGELFF.

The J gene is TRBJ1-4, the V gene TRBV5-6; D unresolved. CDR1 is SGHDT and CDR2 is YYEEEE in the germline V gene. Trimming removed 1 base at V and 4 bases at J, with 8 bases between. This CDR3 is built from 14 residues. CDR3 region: CASSLLPSNEKLFF. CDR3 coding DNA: TGTGCCAGCAGCTTGCTTCCCAGTAATGAAAAACTGTTTTTT. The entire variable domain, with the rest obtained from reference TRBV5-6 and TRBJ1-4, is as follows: DAGVTQSPTHLIKTRGQQVTLRCSPKSGHDTVSWYQQALGQGPQFIFQYYEEEERQRGNFPDRFSGHQFPNYSSELNVNALLLGDSALYLCASSLLPSNEKLFFGSGTQLSVL.

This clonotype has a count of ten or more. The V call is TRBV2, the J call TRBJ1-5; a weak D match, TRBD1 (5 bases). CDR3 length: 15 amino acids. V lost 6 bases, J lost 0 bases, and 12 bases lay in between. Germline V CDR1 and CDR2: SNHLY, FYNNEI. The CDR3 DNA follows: TGTGCCAGCAGGCGGGGCGGCTATAGCAATCAGCCCCAGCATTTT. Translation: CASRRGGYSNQPQHF.

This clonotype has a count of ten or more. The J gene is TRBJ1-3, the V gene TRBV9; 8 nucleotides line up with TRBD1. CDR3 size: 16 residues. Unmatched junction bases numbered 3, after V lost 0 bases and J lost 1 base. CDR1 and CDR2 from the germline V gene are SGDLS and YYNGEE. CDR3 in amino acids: CASSVATGGSGNTIYF. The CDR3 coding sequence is TGTGCCAGCAGCGTAGCTACAGGGGGATCTGGAAACACCATATATTTT. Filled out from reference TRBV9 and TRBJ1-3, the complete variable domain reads DSGVTQTPKHLITATGQRVTLRCSPRSGDLSVYWYQQSLDQGLQFLIQYYNGEERAKGNILERFSAQQFPDLHSELNLSSLELGDSALYFCASSVATGGSGNTIYFGEGSWLTVV.

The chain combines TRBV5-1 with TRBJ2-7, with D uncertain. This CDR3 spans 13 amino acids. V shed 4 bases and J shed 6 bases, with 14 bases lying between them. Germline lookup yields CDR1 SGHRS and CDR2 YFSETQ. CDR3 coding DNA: TGCGCCAGCAGCCCGGTGGTATCCGGCGAGCAGTACTTC. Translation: CASSPVVSGEQYF. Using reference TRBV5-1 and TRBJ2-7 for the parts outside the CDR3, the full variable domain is KAGVTQTPRYLIKTRGQQVTLSCSPISGHRSVSWYQQTPGQGLQFLFEYFSETQRNKGNFPGRFSGRQFSNSRSEMNVSTLELGDSALYLCASSPVVSGEQYFGPGTRLTVT.

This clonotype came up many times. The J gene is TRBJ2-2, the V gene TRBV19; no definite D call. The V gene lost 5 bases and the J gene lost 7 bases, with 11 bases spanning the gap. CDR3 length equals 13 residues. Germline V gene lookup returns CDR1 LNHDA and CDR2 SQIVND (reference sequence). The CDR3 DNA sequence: TGTGCCAGTAGTCCCAGCAGTCACGGGGAGCTGTTTTTT. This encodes CASSPSSHGELFF.

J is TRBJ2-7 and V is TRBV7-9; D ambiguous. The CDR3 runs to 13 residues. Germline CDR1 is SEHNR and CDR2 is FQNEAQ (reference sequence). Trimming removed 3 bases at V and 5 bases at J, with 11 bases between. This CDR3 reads CASSFDNWDEQYF. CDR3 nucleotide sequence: TGTGCCAGCAGCTTCGATAATTGGGACGAGCAGTACTTC.

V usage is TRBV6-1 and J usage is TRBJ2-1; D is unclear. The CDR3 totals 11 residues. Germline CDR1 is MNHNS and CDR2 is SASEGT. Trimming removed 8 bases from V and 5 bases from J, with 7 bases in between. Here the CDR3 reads CASHIHNEQFF. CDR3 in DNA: TGTGCCAGCCATATACACAATGAGCAGTTCTTC.

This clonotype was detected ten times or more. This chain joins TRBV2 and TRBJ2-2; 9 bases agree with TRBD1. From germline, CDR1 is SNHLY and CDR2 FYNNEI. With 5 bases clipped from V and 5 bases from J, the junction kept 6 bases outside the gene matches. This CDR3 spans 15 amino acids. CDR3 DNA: TGTGCCAGCAGTTATACCGGGACAGGGACCGGGGAGCTGTTTTTT. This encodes CASSYTGTGTGELFF.

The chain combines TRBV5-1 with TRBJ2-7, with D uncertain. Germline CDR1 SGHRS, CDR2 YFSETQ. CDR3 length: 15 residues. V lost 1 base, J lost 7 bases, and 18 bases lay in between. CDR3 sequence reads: CASSLRGPNINEQYF. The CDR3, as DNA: TGCGCCAGCAGCTTGCGTGGACCGAATATCAATGAGCAGTACTTC.

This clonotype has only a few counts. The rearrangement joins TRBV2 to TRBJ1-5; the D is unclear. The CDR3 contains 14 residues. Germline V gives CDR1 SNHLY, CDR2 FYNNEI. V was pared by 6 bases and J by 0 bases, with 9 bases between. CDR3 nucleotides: TGTGCCAGCAGAGGACCCTATAGCAATCAGCCCCAGCATTTT. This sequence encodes CASRGPYSNQPQHF.

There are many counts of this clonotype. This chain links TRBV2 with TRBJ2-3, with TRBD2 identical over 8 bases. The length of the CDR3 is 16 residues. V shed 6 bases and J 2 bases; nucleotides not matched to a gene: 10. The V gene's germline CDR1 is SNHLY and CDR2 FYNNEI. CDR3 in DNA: TGTGCCAGCAGGTCCCTCGCGACTAGCGTCACAGATACGCAGTATTTT. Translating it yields CASRSLATSVTDTQYF.

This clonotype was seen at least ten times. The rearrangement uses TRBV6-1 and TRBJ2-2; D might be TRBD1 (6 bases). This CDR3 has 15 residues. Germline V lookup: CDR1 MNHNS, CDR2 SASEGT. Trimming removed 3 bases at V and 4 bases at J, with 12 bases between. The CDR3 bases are TGTGCCAGCAGTGACCGGGACAAAGCCACCGGGGAGCTGTTTTTT. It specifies CASSDRDKATGELFF.

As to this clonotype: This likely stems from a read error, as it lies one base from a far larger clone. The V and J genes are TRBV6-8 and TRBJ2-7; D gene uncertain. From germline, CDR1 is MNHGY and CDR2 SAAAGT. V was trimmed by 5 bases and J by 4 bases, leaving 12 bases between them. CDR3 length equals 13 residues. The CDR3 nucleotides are TGTGCCAGCAGTCACGTGAACTTGTACGAGCAGTACTTC. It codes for CASSHVNLYEQYF.

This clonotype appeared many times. CDR3 amino acids: CSARNSGGSTDTQYF. The CDR3 region has the DNA TGCAGTGCTAGAAACAGCGGGGGTAGCACAGATACGCAGTATTTT. The chain links TRBV20-1 to TRBJ2-3; 8 bases are shared with TRBD2. J was trimmed by 0 bases and V by 2 bases; bases with no gene match: 4. CDR3 length: 15 amino acids. CDR1 DFQATT and CDR2 SNEGSKA come from the germline V gene (reference sequence).

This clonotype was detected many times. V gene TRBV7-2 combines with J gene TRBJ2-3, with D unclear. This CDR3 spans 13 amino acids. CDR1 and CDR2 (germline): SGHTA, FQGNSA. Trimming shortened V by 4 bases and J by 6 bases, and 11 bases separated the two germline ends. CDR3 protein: CASSSIVADTQYF. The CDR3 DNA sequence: TGTGCCAGCAGCTCCATCGTAGCTGATACGCAGTATTTT.